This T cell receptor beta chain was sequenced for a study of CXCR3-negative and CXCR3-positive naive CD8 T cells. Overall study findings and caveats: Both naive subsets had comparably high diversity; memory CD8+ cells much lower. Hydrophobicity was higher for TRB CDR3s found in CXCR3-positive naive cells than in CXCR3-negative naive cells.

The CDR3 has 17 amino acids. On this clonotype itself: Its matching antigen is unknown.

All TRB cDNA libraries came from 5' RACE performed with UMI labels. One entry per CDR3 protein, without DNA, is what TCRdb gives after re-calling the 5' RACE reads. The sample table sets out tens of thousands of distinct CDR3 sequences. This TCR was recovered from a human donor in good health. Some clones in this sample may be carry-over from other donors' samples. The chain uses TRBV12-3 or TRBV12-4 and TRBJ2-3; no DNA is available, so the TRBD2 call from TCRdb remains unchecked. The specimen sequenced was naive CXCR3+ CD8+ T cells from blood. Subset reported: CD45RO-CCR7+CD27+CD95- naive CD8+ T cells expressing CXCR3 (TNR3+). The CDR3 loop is CASSLGEGGGPSDTQYF.